This T cell receptor beta chain was documented in a study of radiotherapy plus CTLA-4 blockade in lung cancer. Across the whole study: With roughly 28% of patients having disease control, objective responses were seen in roughly 18%. General study findings and limits: With interferon-beta, early dynamics of blood T cell clones were reported to best predict response. Blood-borne expansion of tumor-derived TCR clones followed radiotherapy plus ipilimumab.

On this clone: Its antigen is currently unknown.

Sequenced by immunoSEQ multiplex PCR; TCRdb stores in-frame clones only, minus some. The table records over 100,000 clones, just under 90% of them present only once. CDR1 MNHEY and CDR2 SVGAGI come from the germline V gene. After removal of 6 bases from V and 4 bases from J, the junction contained 5 bases not matched to a gene. CDR3 length equals 14 residues. Enrolled patients, whose metastatic non-small-cell lung cancer was chemo-refractory, received focal radiation plus CTLA-4 blockade with ipilimumab. Sequenced here: peripheral blood, sampled from a patient treated with radiotherapy plus ipilimumab. The receptor was isolated from a human donor with non-small cell lung cancer that progressed on radiotherapy plus ipilimumab. The chain joins TRBV6-5 to TRBJ1-1, with 10 bases that match TRBD1. The CDR3 spells CASRRQGAITEAFF. The DNA for the CDR3 is TGTGCCAGCAGAAGACAGGGGGCGATCACTGAAGCTTTCTTT.